Given below is one TCR beta chain in context. Antigen unknown. This record comes from a study of T cell repertoires in cytomegalovirus infection. About the research overall: Public signatures in TCR beta pointed to CMV infection and matching HLA type.

Study outcomes and limitations: The cumulative frequency of public TCR beta families distinguished individuals who carried CMV together with the relevant HLA. In two of eight donors, the top clonotype was HLA-C-restricted CMV-specific.

In TCRdb, the reads were re-called with MiXCR into one record per CDR3 protein. The data contain some 350,000 distinct CDR3 sequences, around a sixth of them seen just once; the ten biggest clones take up approximately 10%. Germline values: CDR1 SGHVT, CDR2 SQSDAQ. V dropped 4 bases and J dropped 7 bases, with 11 bases sitting between them. The CDR3 spans 12 residues. Sequences were obtained from PBMCs. This chain uses TRBV7-4 with TRBJ2-7; a possible D gene is TRBD1 (5 bases). The TCR comes from a human donor in good health (CMV status not recorded). Some clones in this sample may be carry-over from other donors' samples. The CDR3 DNA reads TGTGCCAGCAGCTCCCAGGGTTGGGAGCAGTACTTC. It specifies CASSSQGWEQYF.